The entry below gives a single TCR beta chain sequence along with its context. The sample belongs to a study of blood T cell repertoires in COVID-19. The overall study: Sites in the United States, Italy and Spain provided acute and convalescent COVID-19 samples. Sources were T cells, B-cell-depleted T cells, or PBMCs; the material itself was cDNA or gDNA.

Original processing notes: Amplification with reference gene primers provided the estimates of nucleated cell counts. The protocol was immunoSEQ multiplex PCR, while the TCRdb copy is restricted to in-frame clones and leaves out a portion. The DNA gave D and trimming, while V, J and clone size come from that table. The data contain about 190,000 clones, 65% to 80% of them singletons. CDR3 length: 15 residues. The V and J ends lost 3 bases and 2 bases respectively, with 13 bases between them. CDR1 and CDR2 from the germline V gene are SGHDN and FVKESK. The V call is TRBV14, the J call TRBJ1-1; D is perhaps TRBD1 (5 bases). What was sequenced was peripheral blood. The sequence derives from a woman between 45 and 60 years old with acute or convalescent COVID-19. Here the CDR3 reads CASSHQGRGNTEAFF. CDR3 sequence (DNA): TGTGCCAGCAGCCACCAGGGTCGTGGAAACACTGAAGCTTTCTTT.